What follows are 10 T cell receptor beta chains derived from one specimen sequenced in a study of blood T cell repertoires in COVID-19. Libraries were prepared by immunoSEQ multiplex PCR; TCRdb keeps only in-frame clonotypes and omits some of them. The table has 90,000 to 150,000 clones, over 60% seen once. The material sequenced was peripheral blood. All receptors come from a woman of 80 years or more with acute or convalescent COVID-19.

CDR3 loop: CASSQDRAGDLQETQYF. CDR3 nucleotides: TGTGCCAGCAGCCAAGATCGGGCCGGGGATTTACAAGAGACCCAGTACTTC. The chain uses TRBV4-2 and TRBJ2-5, with D maybe TRBD2 (5 bases). Germline loops: CDR1 LGHNA, CDR2 YNFKEQ. V was pared by 0 bases and J by 2 bases, with 16 bases between. The CDR3 has 17 residues.

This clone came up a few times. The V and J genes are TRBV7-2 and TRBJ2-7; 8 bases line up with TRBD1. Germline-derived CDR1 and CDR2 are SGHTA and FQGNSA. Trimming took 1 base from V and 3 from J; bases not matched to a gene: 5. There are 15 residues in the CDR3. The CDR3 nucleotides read TGTGCCAGCAGCTTAGGGGACAGGTTAATCTACGAGCAGTACTTC. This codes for CASSLGDRLIYEQYF.

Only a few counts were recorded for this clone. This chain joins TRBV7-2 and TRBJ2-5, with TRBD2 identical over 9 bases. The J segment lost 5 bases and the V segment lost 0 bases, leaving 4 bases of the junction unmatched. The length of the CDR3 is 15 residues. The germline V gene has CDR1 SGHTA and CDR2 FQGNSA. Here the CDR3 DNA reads TGTGCCAGCAGCTTAGCGGGAACTAGCGGGGAGACCCAGTACTTC. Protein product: CASSLAGTSGETQYF.

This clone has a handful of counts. The CDR3 sequence: CASSLTSGTDTQYF. In nucleotides, the CDR3 is TGTGCCAGCAGCCTTACTAGCGGGACAGATACGCAGTATTTT. The gene calls are TRBV5-4 and TRBJ2-3; 9 nucleotides agree with TRBD2. The CDR3 extends over 14 amino acids. Germline V gene lookup returns CDR1 SGHNT and CDR2 YYREEE (reference sequence). Trimming removed 4 bases from V and 3 bases from J; junction bases left unmatched: 3.

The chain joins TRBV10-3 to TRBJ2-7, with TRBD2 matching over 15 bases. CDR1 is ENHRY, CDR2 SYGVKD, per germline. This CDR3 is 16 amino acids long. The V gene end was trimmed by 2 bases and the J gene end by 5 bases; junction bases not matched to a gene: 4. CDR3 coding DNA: TGTGCCATCAGTGAGCTTGGGACTAGCGGGAGGAACGAGCAGTACTTC. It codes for CAISELGTSGRNEQYF.

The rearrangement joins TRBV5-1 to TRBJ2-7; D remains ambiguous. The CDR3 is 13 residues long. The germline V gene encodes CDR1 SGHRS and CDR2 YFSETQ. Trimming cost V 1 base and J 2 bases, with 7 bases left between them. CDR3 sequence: CASSLYSAYEQYF. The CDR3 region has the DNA TGCGCCAGCAGCTTGTACAGTGCCTACGAGCAGTACTTC.

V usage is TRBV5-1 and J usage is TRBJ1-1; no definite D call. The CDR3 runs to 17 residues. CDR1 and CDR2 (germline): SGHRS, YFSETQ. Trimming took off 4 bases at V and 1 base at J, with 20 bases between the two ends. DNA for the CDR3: TGCGCCAGCAGCCTTCGCCTACCCCTCCTGTCGAACACTGAAGCTTTCTTT. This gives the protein CASSLRLPLLSNTEAFF.

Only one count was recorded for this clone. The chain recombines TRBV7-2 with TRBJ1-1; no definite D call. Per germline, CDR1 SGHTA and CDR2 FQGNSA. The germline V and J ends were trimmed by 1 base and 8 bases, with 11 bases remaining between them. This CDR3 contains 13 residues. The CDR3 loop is CASSLVGQREAFF. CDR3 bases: TGTGCCAGCAGCTTAGTTGGGCAGCGGGAAGCTTTCTTT.

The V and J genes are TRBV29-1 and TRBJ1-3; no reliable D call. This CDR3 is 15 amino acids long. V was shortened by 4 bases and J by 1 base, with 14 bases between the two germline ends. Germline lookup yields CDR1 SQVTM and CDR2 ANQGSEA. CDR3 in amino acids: CSVARRVESGNTIYF. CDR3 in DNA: TGCAGCGTTGCACGGAGGGTCGAGTCTGGAAACACCATATATTTT. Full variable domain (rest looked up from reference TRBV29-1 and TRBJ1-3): SAVISQKPSRDICQRGTSLTIQCQVDSQVTMMFWYRQQPGQSLTLIATANQGSEATYESGFVIDKFPISRPNLTFSTLTVSNMSPEDSSIYLCSVARRVESGNTIYFGEGSWLTVV.

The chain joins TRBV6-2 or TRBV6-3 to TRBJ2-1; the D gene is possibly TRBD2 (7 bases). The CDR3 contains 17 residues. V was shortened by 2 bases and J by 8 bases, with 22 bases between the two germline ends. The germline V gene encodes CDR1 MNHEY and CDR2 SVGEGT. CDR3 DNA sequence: TGTGCCAGCAGTTACGGCGGGGGCGGGAGAGGGGCGGATGAGCAGTTCTTC. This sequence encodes CASSYGGGGRGADEQFF.